These 27 T cell receptor beta chains originate from one sample sequenced in a study of Graves' ophthalmopathy and Graves' hyperthyroidism. Amplification from RNA transcripts yielded the TCR beta CDR3 regions. HTBI primers served in a first-round RT-PCR, which a second-round multiplex PCR followed. TCRdb independently ran MiXCR on the multiplex PCR reads; one entry per CDR3 protein. The sample contains 1 million to 1.3 million distinct CDR3 sequences, 36% of which appear only once. The sequencing input was peripheral blood or thyroid tissue (not recorded which). These receptors were taken from an adult man with Graves' hyperthyroidism.

This clonotype was seen a handful of times. This chain uses TRBV20-1 with TRBJ1-3; possible D gene TRBD1, 6 bases. The CDR3 consists of 16 residues. Germline-derived CDR1 and CDR2 are DFQATT and SNEGSKA (reference sequence). V lost 1 base to trimming and J lost 4 bases, with 17 bases between them. Here the CDR3 DNA reads TGCAGTGCTAGAGGCTCCACAGGGAATAGAGGAAACACCATATATTTT. Its protein is CSARGSTGNRGNTIYF.

This clonotype was found many times. This rearrangement joins TRBV11-2 to TRBJ1-1, with D possibly matching TRBD1 (5 bases). Trimming removed 1 base at V and 5 bases at J, with 11 bases between. Germline CDR1 SGHAT, CDR2 FQNNGV. The CDR3 is 14 amino acids. The CDR3 nucleotides read TGTGCCAGCAGCTTAGCATCAGGGTTTACTGAAGCTTTCTTT. Protein: CASSLASGFTEAFF.

This clonotype was recorded many times. This chain joins TRBV19 and TRBJ2-7, with unresolved D. Trimming pared 5 bases from V and 5 bases from J, leaving 10 bases between. CDR1 is LNHDA, CDR2 SQIVND, per germline (reference sequence). The CDR3 runs to 12 residues. The CDR3 here is CASSRSLDEQYF. The CDR3 DNA reads as TGTGCCAGTAGTCGCAGCCTGGACGAGCAGTACTTC.

V is TRBV6-6 and J is TRBJ1-4; TRBD1 might be the D (5 bases). This CDR3 has 13 residues. Germline CDR1 reads MNHNY; CDR2 reads SVGAGI (reference sequence). The ends were cut back, 5 bases at V and 8 bases at J, with 12 bases in the middle. The CDR3 DNA reads as TGTGCCAGCAGTCTCAACGGGGGGGAAAAACTGTTTTTT. Translated, it gives CASSLNGGEKLFF.

This clonotype appeared many times. This chain joins TRBV20-1 and TRBJ2-7, with D possibly matching TRBD2 (7 bases). The germline gives CDR1 DFQATT, CDR2 SNEGSKA (reference sequence). V was trimmed by 6 bases and J by 3 bases, leaving 18 bases between them. This CDR3 region has 14 residues. For the CDR3, the DNA is TGCAGTGCGACCTTCCGGGGGGCAGACTACGAGCAGTACTTC. Protein: CSATFRGADYEQYF.

The V call is TRBV9, the J call TRBJ2-7; tentatively, D is TRBD2 (7 bases). CDR3 size: 19 residues. Germline lookup yields CDR1 SGDLS and CDR2 YYNGEE. V was clipped by 1 base and J by 3 bases, with 26 bases between them. The DNA for the CDR3 is TGTGCCAGCAGCGTAAGGCTCCCACAGGGAGGGTCCCCCCTCTACGAGCAGTACTTC. It yields the protein CASSVRLPQGGSPLYEQYF. Based on the CDR3 plus reference TRBV9 and TRBJ2-7, the full variable domain is DSGVTQTPKHLITATGQRVTLRCSPRSGDLSVYWYQQSLDQGLQFLIQYYNGEERAKGNILERFSAQQFPDLHSELNLSSLELGDSALYFCASSVRLPQGGSPLYEQYFGPGTRLTVT.

About this clonotype itself: The junction and the germline gene differ at one end; a read error may be behind it. This chain uses TRBV10-3 with TRBJ1-3, with a possible D match to TRBD1 (6 bases). The CDR3 is 15 residues long. Per the germline V gene, CDR1 is ENHRY and CDR2 is SYGVKD. CDR3 sequence reads: CASSSRGAPGNTIYF. The CDR3 region has the DNA TGTGCCAGCAGTTCCCGGGGGGCTCCTGGAAACACCATATATTTT.

A note on this clonotype: It may be a read error: a sequence one base away is much more abundant. The chain links TRBV2 to TRBJ2-7; D not resolved. The CDR3 runs to 13 residues. CDR1 is SNHLY and CDR2 is FYNNEI in the germline V gene. The V end lost 8 bases, the J end lost 3 bases, and 14 bases lay between the germline ends. The CDR3 DNA reads TGTGCCAGCGGCCGTGACGCTAACTACGAGCAGTACTTC. Amino acids: CASGRDANYEQYF.

The CDR3 sequence: CASTLRDRGPDGYTF. The CDR3 DNA sequence: TGTGCCAGCACCCTCCGGGACAGGGGTCCGGATGGCTACACCTTC. This chain uses TRBV12-3 or TRBV12-4 with TRBJ1-2, with 10 nucleotides matching TRBD1. Germline trimming cut 7 bases from V and 6 bases from J; bases unmatched to any gene: 11. The CDR3 totals 15 residues.

This clonotype was found a few times. This chain uses TRBV7-9 with TRBJ1-5; TRBD1 aligns across 8 bases. Per germline, CDR1 SEHNR and CDR2 FQNEAQ (reference sequence). Trimming cost V 7 bases and J 5 bases; bases outside gene matches: 10. The CDR3 contains 15 residues. In DNA, the CDR3 is TGTGCCAGCAAGTCTCTGGACAGGGTATATCAGCCCCAGCATTTT. It specifies CASKSLDRVYQPQHF. Full variable domain (remainder filled in from reference TRBV7-9 and TRBJ1-5): DTGVSQNPRHKITKRGQNVTFRCDPISEHNRLYWYRQTLGQGPEFLTYFQNEAQLEKSRLLSDRFSAERPKGSFSTLEIQRTEQGDSAMYLCASKSLDRVYQPQHFGDGTRLSIL.

The chain uses TRBV13 and TRBJ1-3; D is unclear. Germline V gene sequence: CDR1 PRHDT, CDR2 FYEKMQ (reference sequence). This CDR3 has 11 residues. V lost 6 bases to trimming and J lost 8 bases, with 8 bases between them. The CDR3 nucleotides read TGTGCCAGCAGGGGTGCGGACACCATATATTTT. Encoded protein: CASRGADTIYF.

The chain recombines TRBV19 with TRBJ2-7; the match to TRBD1 covers 7 bases. With 1 base clipped from V and 1 base from J, the junction kept 4 bases outside the gene matches. The CDR3 extends over 15 amino acids. In germline, CDR1 is LNHDA, CDR2 SQIVND (reference sequence). CDR3 region: CASSIAWDSSYEQYF. For the CDR3, the DNA is TGTGCCAGTAGTATAGCGTGGGACAGTTCCTACGAGCAGTACTTC.

This clonotype turned up a few times. The J gene is TRBJ1-2, the V gene TRBV29-1; D remains unclear. CDR3 length: 11 amino acids. Trimming took off 2 bases at V and 6 bases at J, with 7 bases between the two ends. Looked up from germline, CDR1 is SQVTM and CDR2 is ANQGSEA. The CDR3 sequence: CSVETRDGYTF. CDR3 nucleotide sequence: TGCAGCGTTGAAACTAGGGATGGCTACACCTTC.

This clonotype has a handful of counts. This chain joins TRBV7-2 and TRBJ1-6, with TRBD1 matching 9 bases. V lost 2 bases and J lost 9; bases outside the gene matches: 5. The CDR3 runs 15 residues. CDR1 SGHTA and CDR2 FQGNSA come from the germline V gene. The CDR3 DNA sequence: TGTGCCAGCAGCTTATCTGGGACAGGGAGTTCACCCCTCCACTTT. Amino acid sequence: CASSLSGTGSSPLHF.

The chain combines TRBV20-1 with TRBJ2-7; 11 nucleotides line up with TRBD2. The CDR3 length is 15 residues. The germline gives CDR1 DFQATT, CDR2 SNEGSKA (reference sequence). Trimming removed 1 base from V and 2 bases from J; junction bases left unmatched: 4. CDR3: CSARGLLAGAYEQYF. The DNA for the CDR3 is TGCAGTGCTAGAGGGCTACTAGCGGGAGCCTACGAGCAGTACTTC.

This clonotype was picked up many times. This chain connects TRBV29-1 to TRBJ2-7, with D possibly called TRBD1 or TRBD2 (5 bases each). The CDR3 length is 15 residues. Deletions cut 6 bases from V and 2 bases from J, with 20 bases between. The germline CDR1 and CDR2 sequences are SQVTM and ANQGSEA. The chain's CDR3 is CSVVGTVAMAYEQYF. The CDR3 DNA is TGCAGCGTGGTGGGGACGGTCGCGATGGCCTACGAGCAGTACTTC.

V gene TRBV28 combines with J gene TRBJ1-2; D call uncertain. V lost 3 bases and J lost 6, with 17 bases in between. Germline CDR1 is MDHEN and CDR2 is SYDVKM. The length of the CDR3 is 15 residues. This CDR3 reads CASSFERSQANGYTF. CDR3 nucleotides: TGTGCCAGCAGTTTCGAGAGGTCGCAGGCCAATGGCTACACCTTC.

This clonotype was counted only a few times. This chain links TRBV28 with TRBJ1-1; unclear D gene. Trimming took off 7 bases at V and 1 base at J, with 13 bases between the two ends. Germline V gives CDR1 MDHEN, CDR2 SYDVKM. The CDR3 spans 14 residues. This CDR3 reads CASNQIGGNTEAFF. CDR3 sequence (DNA): TGTGCCAGCAACCAGATTGGTGGGAACACTGAAGCTTTCTTT.

This clonotype was observed a few times. The chain links TRBV28 to TRBJ2-5; no clear D. V lost 6 bases, J lost 1 base, and 12 bases lay in between. The CDR3 has 14 amino acids. The germline CDR1 and CDR2 sequences are MDHEN and SYDVKM. The CDR3 region is CASSPTPSQETQYF. The CDR3 bases are TGTGCCAGCAGCCCGACTCCGTCCCAAGAGACCCAGTACTTC.

This clonotype was observed many times. The J gene is TRBJ1-6, the V gene TRBV25-1; 7 positions match TRBD1. V dropped 4 bases and J dropped 9; count of bases not matched to a gene: 12. CDR3 length: 16 amino acids. Germline-derived CDR1 and CDR2 are MGHDK and SYGVNS. This CDR3 is CASSASSNNRGSPLHF. The CDR3, as DNA: TGTGCCAGCAGTGCCTCGTCCAACAACAGGGGTTCACCCCTCCACTTT.

The chain combines TRBV6-5 with TRBJ1-1, with D perhaps TRBD1 (5 bases). The CDR3 runs 13 residues. The germline gives CDR1 MNHEY, CDR2 SVGAGI. V was cut by 8 bases and J by 3 bases, with 13 bases left in between. This chain's CDR3 is CASRKGWDTEAFF. The CDR3 region has the DNA TGTGCCAGCCGTAAGGGGTGGGACACTGAAGCTTTCTTT.

In its sample, this clonotype was seen many times. V gene TRBV7-2 combines with J gene TRBJ2-7, with unresolved D. Germline-derived CDR1 and CDR2 are SGHTA and FQGNSA. The CDR3 runs 15 residues. V was pared by 1 base and J by 2 bases, with 12 bases between. CDR3 amino acids: CASSLGVGGTYEQYF. The CDR3 coding sequence is TGTGCCAGCAGCTTAGGTGTCGGTGGGACCTACGAGCAGTACTTC.

J is TRBJ2-7 and V is TRBV7-8; 8 bases fit TRBD1. The V gene end was trimmed by 2 bases and the J gene end by 5 bases; junction bases not matched to a gene: 5. The CDR3 covers 14 residues. Germline V gene lookup returns CDR1 SGHVS and CDR2 FQNEAQ. CDR3 bases: TGTGCCAGCAGCTTAAGGCCGACAGGGGACGAGCAGTACTTC. This codes for CASSLRPTGDEQYF.

In this sample, this clonotype turned up many times. This chain links TRBV24-1 with TRBJ2-5; TRBD2 is a possible D gene (5 bases). In germline, CDR1 is KGHDR, CDR2 SFDVKD. Trimming took 4 bases from V and 5 from J, leaving 10 bases between them. This CDR3 spans 13 amino acids. The CDR3 DNA is TGTGCCACCAGTGACCGATGGGAGGAGACCCAGTACTTC. Translation gives CATSDRWEETQYF.

This clonotype was recorded at least ten times. V gene TRBV20-1 combines with J gene TRBJ2-5; 8 bases are a match to TRBD1. This CDR3 spans 16 amino acids. Germline V gene sequence: CDR1 DFQATT, CDR2 SNEGSKA (reference sequence). J was trimmed by 4 bases and V by 3 bases; bases with no gene match: 13. The CDR3, as DNA: TGCAGTGCTAGGAAGGATCTCAGGGGGCAGAGAGAGACCCAGTACTTC. It translates to CSARKDLRGQRETQYF.

This clonotype appeared many times. The gene calls are TRBV29-1 and TRBJ2-7; D tentatively fits TRBD1 or TRBD2 (5 bases each). V lost 1 base to trimming and J lost 3 bases, with 10 bases between them. CDR3 length equals 13 residues. Per germline, CDR1 SQVTM and CDR2 ANQGSEA. The CDR3 DNA reads as TGCAGCGTTGAAGGGGGGTCCCTCTACGAGCAGTACTTC. The encoded protein is CSVEGGSLYEQYF.

This clonotype has more than one count but fewer than ten. This may stem from a read error, because a much larger clone lies one nucleotide away. CDR3 in DNA: TGTGCCAGCAGCGTAGCCAGAGGCCGTGAAGCTTTCTTT. Translation gives CASSVARGREAFF. The rearrangement links TRBV9 to TRBJ1-1; D is undetermined. Germline loops: CDR1 SGDLS, CDR2 YYNGEE. CDR3 size: 13 residues. Trimming stripped 0 bases from V and 7 bases from J, with 10 bases between.